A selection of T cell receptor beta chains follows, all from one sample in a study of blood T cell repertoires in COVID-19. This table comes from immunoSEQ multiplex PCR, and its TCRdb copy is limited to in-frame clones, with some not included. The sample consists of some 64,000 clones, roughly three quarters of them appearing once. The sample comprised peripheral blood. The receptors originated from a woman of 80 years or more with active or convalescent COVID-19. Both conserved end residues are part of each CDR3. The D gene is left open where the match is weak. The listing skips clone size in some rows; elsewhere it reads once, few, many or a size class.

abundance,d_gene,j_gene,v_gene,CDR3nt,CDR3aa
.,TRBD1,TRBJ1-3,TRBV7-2,TGTGCCAGCCGGACAGGGGGCGCTTACACCATATATTTT,CASRTGGAYTIYF
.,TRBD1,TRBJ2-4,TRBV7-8,TGTGCCAGCAGCTTAGAACAGGGGGGCCCATTTCAGTACTTC,CASSLEQGGPFQYF
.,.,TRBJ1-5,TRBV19,TGTGCCAGTAGAGCGGAGTACAATCAGCCCCAGCATTTT,CASRAEYNQPQHF
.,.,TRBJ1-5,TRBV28,TGTGCCAGCACGAAGGCGGGGTTTTTCCAGCATTTT,CASTKAGFFQHF
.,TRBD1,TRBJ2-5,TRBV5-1,TGCGCCAGCAGCTCACAGGGGTTCGAGACCCAGTACTTC,CASSSQGFETQYF
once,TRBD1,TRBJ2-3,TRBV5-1,TGCGCCAGCAGCGTGGACAGGCCCGGGACAGATACGCAGTATTTT,CASSVDRPGTDTQYF
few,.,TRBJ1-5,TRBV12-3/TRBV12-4,TGTGCCAGCAGTCCCACAGGGAATCAGCCCCAGCATTTT,CASSPTGNQPQHF
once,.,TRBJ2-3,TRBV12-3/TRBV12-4,TGTGCCAGCTCTATTACAGATACGCAGTATTTT,CASSITDTQYF
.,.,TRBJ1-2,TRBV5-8,TGTGCCAGCAGCTTGGTTGCAGAAGGCTACACCTTC,CASSLVAEGYTF
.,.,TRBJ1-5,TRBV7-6,TGTGCCAGCAGCTTAGATCTGTTCCAGCCCCAGCATTTT,CASSLDLFQPQHF
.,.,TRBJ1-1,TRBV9,TGTGCCAGCAGCTCTGCCTCGTCGGCTGAAGCTTTCTTT,CASSSASSAEAFF
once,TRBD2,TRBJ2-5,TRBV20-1,TGCAGTGCTAGTAAACTAGCGGTTTCCCAAGAGACCCAGTACTTC,CSASKLAVSQETQYF
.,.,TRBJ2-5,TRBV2,TGTGCCAGCAGTGCCCGGGGCCAAGAGACCCAGTACTTC,CASSARGQETQYF
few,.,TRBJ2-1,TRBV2,TGTGCCAGCAGGCACCAGGTATCTCCCTACAATGAGCAGTTCTTC,CASRHQVSPYNEQFF
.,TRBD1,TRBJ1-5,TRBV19,TGTGCCAGTAGTACGACAGGGAATCAGCCCCAGCATTTT,CASSTTGNQPQHF
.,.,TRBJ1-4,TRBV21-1,TGTGCCAGCAGCAATAAGCTCCCAACGGGACTAAGTGAAAAACTGTTTTTT,CASSNKLPTGLSEKLFF
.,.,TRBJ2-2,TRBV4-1,TGCGCCAGCAGCCAAGAATGGGGGACAGGGGAGCTGTTTTTT,CASSQEWGTGELFF
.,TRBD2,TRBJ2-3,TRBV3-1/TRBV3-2,TGTGCCAGCAGCCAAGGGACTAGCCCGACAGATACGCAGTATTTT,CASSQGTSPTDTQYF
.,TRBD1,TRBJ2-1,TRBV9,TGTGCCAGCAGCGCAAGCGGACAGGGAGGTTACAATGAGCAGTTCTTC,CASSASGQGGYNEQFF
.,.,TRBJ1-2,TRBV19,TGTGCCAGTAGTACGACAGTCTATGGCTACACCTTC,CASSTTVYGYTF
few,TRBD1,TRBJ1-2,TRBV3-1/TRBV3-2,TGTGCCAGCAGCCAAGGACAGGGGGCTAACTATGGCTACACCTTC,CASSQGQGANYGYTF
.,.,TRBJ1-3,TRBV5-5,TGTGCCAGCAGCTTGGGCGGGGGAACTGGAAACACCATATATTTT,CASSLGGGTGNTIYF
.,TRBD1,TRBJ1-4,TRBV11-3,TGTGCCAGCAGCTTAGGAATGGGACAGGGGGCCAATCGTGAAAAACTGTTTTTT,CASSLGMGQGANREKLFF
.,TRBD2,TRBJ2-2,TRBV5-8,TGTGCCAGCAGCTCCAGCGGGGGGTACACCGGGGAGCTGTTTTTT,CASSSSGGYTGELFF
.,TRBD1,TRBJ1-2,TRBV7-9,TGTGCCACCTCCAGGGGGTCGTCTGGCTACACCTTC,CATSRGSSGYTF
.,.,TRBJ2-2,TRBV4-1,TGCGCCAGCAGCCAAGATGCGAATCTGAGGCTGTTTTTT,CASSQDANLRLFF
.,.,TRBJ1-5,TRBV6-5,TGTGCCAGCAGTTACTCGAAGGGGAATGGGCCCCAGCATTTT,CASSYSKGNGPQHF
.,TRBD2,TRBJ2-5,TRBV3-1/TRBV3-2,TGTGCCAGCAGCCCGGGCGAGCGGGGGATGTTCCAAGAGACCCAGTACTTC,CASSPGERGMFQETQYF
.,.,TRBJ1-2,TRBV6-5,TGTGCCAGCAGTTATGGGGGTCTACGCGGGGACTATGGCTACACCTTC,CASSYGGLRGDYGYTF
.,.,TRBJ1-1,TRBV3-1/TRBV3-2,TGTGCCAGCAGTCTCGGACCAGGGAGGACTGAAGCTTTCTTT,CASSLGPGRTEAFF
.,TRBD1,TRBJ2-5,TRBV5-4,TGTGCCAGCAGCCCACGGGACAGGGGACAGACCCAGTACTTC,CASSPRDRGQTQYF
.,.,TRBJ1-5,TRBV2,TGTGCCAGCAGTGTGGGAGGGGGCAATCAGCCCCAGCATTTT,CASSVGGGNQPQHF
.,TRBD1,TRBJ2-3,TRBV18,TGTGCCAGCTCACGGGGGACAGGGGCAGATACGCAGTATTTT,CASSRGTGADTQYF
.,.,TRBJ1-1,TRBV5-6,TGTGCCAGCAGCCCACGGACACGGAACACTGAAGCTTTCTTT,CASSPRTRNTEAFF
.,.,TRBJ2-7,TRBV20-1,TGCAGTGCTAGTGGGCAGGAAATTTACGAGCAGTACTTC,CSASGQEIYEQYF
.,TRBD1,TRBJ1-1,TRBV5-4,TGTGCCGGCAGCTTGAAGGGACAGGTTAACACTGAAGCTTTCTTT,CAGSLKGQVNTEAFF
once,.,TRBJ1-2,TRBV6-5,TGTGCCAGCAGCCCCGGGACAAACAGGGGCTACACCTTC,CASSPGTNRGYTF
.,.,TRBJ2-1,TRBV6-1,TGTGCCAGCAGTGCTTTGGGGACACGGAAGGAGAATGAGCAGTTCTTC,CASSALGTRKENEQFF
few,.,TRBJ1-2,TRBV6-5,TGTGCCAGCAGGCCCCCGTGGGGGACACCGTACGGCTACACCTTC,CASRPPWGTPYGYTF
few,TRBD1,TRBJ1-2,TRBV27,TGTGCCAGCAGTTTGACAGGGGGCCGAAACTATGGCTACACCTTC,CASSLTGGRNYGYTF
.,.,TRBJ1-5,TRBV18,TGTGCCAGCTCCCAGTTAGACGGAGGAAATCAGCCCCAGCATTTT,CASSQLDGGNQPQHF
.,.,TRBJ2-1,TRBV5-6,TGTGCCAGCAACCCCATCCTCGGCAATGAGCAGTTCTTC,CASNPILGNEQFF
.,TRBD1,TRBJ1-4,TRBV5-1,TGCGCCAGCAGCCTCCCGGCCCGACAGGGACGGAATGAAAAACTGTTTTTT,CASSLPARQGRNEKLFF
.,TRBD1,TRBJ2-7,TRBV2,TGTGCCAGCAGGAAGACAGGGGGATTCTACGAGCAGTACTTC,CASRKTGGFYEQYF